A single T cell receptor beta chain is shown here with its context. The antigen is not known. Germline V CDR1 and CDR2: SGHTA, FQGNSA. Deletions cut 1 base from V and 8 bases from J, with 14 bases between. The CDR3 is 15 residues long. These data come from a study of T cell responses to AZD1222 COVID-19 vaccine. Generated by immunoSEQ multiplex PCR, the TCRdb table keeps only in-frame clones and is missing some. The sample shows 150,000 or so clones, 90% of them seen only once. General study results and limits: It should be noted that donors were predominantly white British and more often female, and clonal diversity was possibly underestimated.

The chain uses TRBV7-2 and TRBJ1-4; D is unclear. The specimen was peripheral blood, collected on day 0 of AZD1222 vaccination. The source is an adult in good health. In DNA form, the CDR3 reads TGTGCCAGCAGCTTAGTAGGTTATGGGGAGGAAAAACTGTTTTTT. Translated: CASSLVGYGEEKLFF.